This T cell receptor beta chain was retrieved from a study of blood T cell repertoires in COVID-19. Study details: Samples taken during acute and convalescent COVID-19 were collected in the United States, Italy and Spain. T cells, B-cell-depleted T cells, or PBMCs provided the cDNA or gDNA that served as material.

Original methodology: Nucleated cell counts were estimated from reference gene primer amplification. This table comes from immunoSEQ multiplex PCR, and its TCRdb copy is limited to in-frame clones, with some not included. V, J and clone size derive from that table, while D and trimming were established from the DNA sequence. The sample records about 100,000 clones, 70% to 90% being singletons. The germline V gene has CDR1 ENHRY and CDR2 SYGVKD. With 5 bases removed from V and 2 bases from J, the gap between germline ends came to 16 bases. The CDR3 has 15 residues. The source of this sequence is a human donor in a cohort sampled during active COVID-19. The sample was peripheral blood. This chain joins TRBV10-3 and TRBJ2-7; possibly TRBD2 for D (6 bases). The DNA for the CDR3 is TGTGCCATCAGTCCTGGTAGCGGCCAGCCCTACGAGCAGTACTTC. This codes for CAISPGSGQPYEQYF.